Each of the 10 T cell receptor beta chains below was sequenced from the same sample in a study of blood T cells in healthy people across ages. Then a second PCR, running roughly 7 to 11 cycles, was carried out with a sample-barcoded 5' primer and a J-beta primer mix. A single record per CDR3 protein comes from TCRdb applying MiXCR to the 5' RACE reads. This sample has over 600,000 distinct CDR3 sequences, with about 56% found just once. The sequenced material came from blood. The receptors shown here come from a middle-aged man in good health.

This clonotype was counted many times. The chain recombines TRBV12-3 or TRBV12-4 with TRBJ2-7; 16 nucleotides align to TRBD2. There are 16 residues in the CDR3. With 5 bases clipped from V and 4 bases from J, the junction kept 5 bases outside the gene matches. The CDR3 bases are TGTGCCAGCAGTCAAGGGACTAGCGGGAGGGCGTACGAGCAGTACTTC. Amino acids: CASSQGTSGRAYEQYF.

The chain recombines TRBV14 with TRBJ2-1; 12 positions agree with TRBD2. J was trimmed by 7 bases and V by 3 bases; bases with no gene match: 7. The CDR3 consists of 16 residues. Germline values: CDR1 SGHDN, CDR2 FVKESK. DNA for the CDR3: TGTGCCAGCAGCCATCATCTAGCGGGGGGGCCAAATGAGCAGTTCTTC. This encodes CASSHHLAGGPNEQFF.

This chain links TRBV20-1 with TRBJ2-3; 14 positions agree with TRBD2. There are 16 residues in the CDR3. Trimming cost V 4 bases and J 7 bases; bases outside gene matches: 10. Per the germline V gene, CDR1 is DFQATT and CDR2 is SNEGSKA (reference sequence). In DNA, the CDR3 is TGCAGTGCTATAGACGGGACTAGCGGGGGACCGCATACGCAGTATTTT. Encoded protein: CSAIDGTSGGPHTQYF.

CDR3 loop: CSVEVGGSGYTF. Here the CDR3 DNA reads TGCAGCGTTGAAGTAGGCGGATCTGGCTACACCTTC. V usage is TRBV29-1 and J usage is TRBJ1-2; the D is unclear. CDR1 SQVTM and CDR2 ANQGSEA come from the germline V gene. The CDR3 covers 12 residues. V lost 1 base and J lost 7, with 10 bases in between.

V gene TRBV6-2 or TRBV6-3 combines with J gene TRBJ2-7, with TRBD2 matching 11 bases. This CDR3 region has 19 residues. CDR1 MNHEY and CDR2 SVGEGT come from the germline V gene. Unmatched junction bases numbered 17, after V lost 5 bases and J lost 2 bases. CDR3 residues: CASSGRLAGKLGRAYEQYF. CDR3 DNA sequence: TGTGCCAGCAGTGGCCGACTAGCGGGAAAACTCGGGCGCGCCTACGAGCAGTACTTC.

This clonotype was found a few times. The chain uses TRBV9 and TRBJ2-4; weak D call: TRBD2 (6 bases). Trimming pared 4 bases from V and 13 bases from J, leaving 33 bases between. CDR3 size: 18 residues. Germline CDR1 is SGDLS and CDR2 is YYNGEE. The CDR3 loop reads CASSPTATLGPRRREQYF. In nucleotides, the CDR3 is TGTGCCAGCAGCCCAACTGCAACTCTGGGACCTCGCCGCCGGGAGCAGTACTTC.

The chain has TRBV2 and TRBJ1-2, with D perhaps matching TRBD1 (5 bases). V dropped 8 bases and J dropped 3 bases, with 13 bases sitting between them. Per the germline V gene, CDR1 is SNHLY and CDR2 is FYNNEI. This CDR3 is 13 amino acids long. As DNA, the CDR3 is TGTGCCAGCGAGCGGGGCCGGGACTATGGCTACACCTTC. As protein: CASERGRDYGYTF. Looking up the rest from reference TRBV2 and TRBJ1-2 gives the full variable domain: EPEVTQTPSHQVTQMGQEVILRCVPISNHLYFYWYRQILGQKVEFLVSFYNNEISEKSEIFDDQFSVERPDGSNFTLKIRSTKLEDSAMYFCASERGRDYGYTFGSGTRLTVV.

This clonotype was seen a handful of times. V gene TRBV18 combines with J gene TRBJ2-5, with D possibly called TRBD1 or TRBD2 (5 bases each). CDR3 size: 17 residues. Trimming stripped 0 bases from V and 4 bases from J, with 18 bases between. Germline V gene sequence: CDR1 KGHSH, CDR2 LQKENI. In DNA form, the CDR3 reads TGTGCCAGCTCACCACCGATCGGCAGTCTGAGGGGAGAGACCCAGTACTTC. Translated, it gives CASSPPIGSLRGETQYF.

This clonotype was found a few times. The junction departs from the called germline gene at one end, perhaps through a read error. The chain recombines TRBV2 with TRBJ2-7; TRBD1 might be the D (5 bases). Germline values: CDR1 SNHLY, CDR2 FYNNEI. The CDR3 is made up of 12 amino acids. CDR3 sequence reads: CASREGVLRQYF. CDR3 coding DNA: TGTGCCAGCAGAGAAGGGGTTTTGAGGCAGTACTTC.

This clonotype was seen more than once but under ten times. The chain has TRBV9 and TRBJ2-7; D assignment may be TRBD1 or TRBD2 (5 bases each). Germline V gene lookup returns CDR1 SGDLS and CDR2 YYNGEE. V dropped 0 bases and J dropped 5 bases, with 12 bases sitting between them. This CDR3 has 14 amino acids. DNA for the CDR3: TGTGCCAGCAGCGTAGGGGTAGTGGGGGACGAGCAGTACTTC. As protein: CASSVGVVGDEQYF.